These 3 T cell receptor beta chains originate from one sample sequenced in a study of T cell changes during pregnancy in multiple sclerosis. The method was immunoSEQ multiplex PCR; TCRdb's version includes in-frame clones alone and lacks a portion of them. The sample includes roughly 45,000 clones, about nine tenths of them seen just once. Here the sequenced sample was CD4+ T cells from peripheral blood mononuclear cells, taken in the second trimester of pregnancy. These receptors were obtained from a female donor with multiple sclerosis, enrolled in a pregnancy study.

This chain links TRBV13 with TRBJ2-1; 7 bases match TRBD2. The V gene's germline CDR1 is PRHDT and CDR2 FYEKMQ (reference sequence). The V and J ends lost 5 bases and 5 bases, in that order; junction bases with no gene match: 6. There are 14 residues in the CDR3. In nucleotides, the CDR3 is TGTGCCAGCAGCGGGCCGGGACTAAACAATGAGCAGTTCTTC. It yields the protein CASSGPGLNNEQFF.

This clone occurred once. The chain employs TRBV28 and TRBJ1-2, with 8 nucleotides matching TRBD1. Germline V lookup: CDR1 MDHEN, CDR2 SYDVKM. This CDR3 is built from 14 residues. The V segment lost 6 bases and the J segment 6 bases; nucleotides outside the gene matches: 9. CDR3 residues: CASRSADRAHGYTF. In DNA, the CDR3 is TGTGCCAGCAGGTCGGCGGACAGGGCTCATGGCTACACCTTC.

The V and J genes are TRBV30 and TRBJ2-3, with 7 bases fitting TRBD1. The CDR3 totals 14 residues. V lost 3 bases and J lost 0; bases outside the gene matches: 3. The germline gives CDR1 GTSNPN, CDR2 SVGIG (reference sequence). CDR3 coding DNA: TGTGCCTGGAGACAGGGGCACAGCACAGATACGCAGTATTTT. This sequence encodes CAWRQGHSTDTQYF.